The present T cell receptor beta chain was sequenced within a study of blood T cell repertoires in COVID-19. The sample holds one count of this clone. Only in-frame clones appear in the TCRdb table, and some are missing; sequencing was by immunoSEQ multiplex PCR. The data contain 150,000 or so clones, about 88% of them singletons. Germline V gives CDR1 SGHTA, CDR2 FQGNSA. The CDR3 covers 16 residues. Unmatched junction bases numbered 11, after V lost 5 bases and J lost 7 bases. The TCR comes from a woman of 80 years or more with acute or convalescent COVID-19. The gene calls are TRBV7-2 and TRBJ1-2, with 12 bases fitting TRBD1. Sequencing input: peripheral blood. The CDR3 loop reads CASSATGTGGKGGYTF. Written as DNA, the CDR3 is TGTGCCAGCAGCGCCACCGGGACAGGGGGCAAGGGTGGCTACACCTTC. The full variable domain, with the rest looked up from reference TRBV7-2 and TRBJ1-2, is GAGVSQSPSNKVTEKGKDVELRCDPISGHTALYWYRQSLGQGLEFLIYFQGNSAPDKSGLPSDRFSAERTGGSVSTLTIQRTQQEDSAVYLCASSATGTGGKGGYTFGSGTRLTVV.